This T cell receptor beta chain stems from a study of PD-1 blockade in classical Hodgkin lymphoma. TCRdb's table, derived via immunoSEQ multiplex PCR, lists solely in-frame clones and lacks some. Of 50,000 or so clones listed, over 60% are singletons. Patients all relapsed after autologous stem cell transplantation, and there was variation in brentuximab vedotin exposure. The CDR3 runs 13 residues. The V gene's germline CDR1 is LNHDA and CDR2 SQIVND (reference sequence). The ends were cut back, 5 bases at V and 4 bases at J, with 11 bases in the middle. The sample consisted of peripheral blood mononuclear cells (PBMCs), taken before the second cycle of nivolumab. The chain uses TRBV19 and TRBJ1-2, with a weak D call TRBD1 (5 bases). The TCR was taken from a human donor with classical Hodgkin lymphoma. CDR3 DNA sequence: TGTGCCAGTAGTCCCCTGAGGGGCTATGGCTACACCTTC. Translating gives CASSPLRGYGYTF. Full variable domain (rest looked up from reference TRBV19 and TRBJ1-2): DGGITQSPKYLFRKEGQNVTLSCEQNLNHDAMYWYRQDPGQGLRLIYYSQIVNDFQKGDIAEGYSVSREKKESFPLTVTSAQKNPTAFYLCASSPLRGYGYTFGSGTRLTVV.